This TCR beta chain was recovered during a study of spatial heterogeneity in lung cancer. The wider study: At a median of roughly two years after resection, follow-up PBMC samples were sequenced when available.

Regarding the study as a whole: The appearance of ubiquitous expanded tumor TCRs in blood was greater at resection than follow-up.

TCRdb re-derived calls from the 5' RACE reads in MiXCR, one entry per CDR3 protein. Among under 150,000 distinct CDR3 sequences listed, 9.5% to 15% were seen once. There are many counts of this clonotype. Its antigen remains unknown. Trimming cost V 3 bases and J 2 bases, with 11 bases left between them. The germline gives CDR1 SGHTA, CDR2 FQGNSA. This CDR3 is 15 amino acids long. Time point specified: blood at routine non-recurrence follow-up after resection. Sequencing covered unsorted whole RNA taken from tumor, nontumor lung or frozen PBMC. Specimen: PBMCs, collected at follow-up. This receptor was taken from a male donor with early-stage non-small cell lung cancer. The chain recombines TRBV7-2 with TRBJ1-5, with D perhaps matching TRBD1 (5 bases). The CDR3 loop is CASSLTRGGNQPQHF. CDR3 sequence (DNA): TGTGCCAGCAGCTTGACAAGGGGAGGCAATCAGCCCCAGCATTTT.